The T cell receptor beta chain under discussion was sequenced for a study of cytomegalovirus exposure and HLA in healthy donors. Primers included in the PCR were 60 Vbeta and 13 Jbeta primers. Here immunoSEQ multiplex PCR was the method, and the copy in TCRdb shows in-frame clones only, minus some. The repertoire holds around 170,000 clones, with 82% as singletons. The CDR3 is 14 amino acids. From germline, CDR1 is LNHNV and CDR2 YYDKDF (reference sequence). Trimming shortened V by 1 base and J by 4 bases, and 8 bases separated the two germline ends. The chain is built from TRBV15 and TRBJ1-5; D not certain. The sample consisted of PBMCs. The TCR comes from a man between 35 and 55 years old in good health and CMV-seronegative. CDR3 nucleotide sequence: TGTGCCACCAGCAGAGTACAGAAAAATCAGCCCCAGCATTTT. Protein: CATSRVQKNQPQHF.